One sample yielded the 14 T cell receptor beta chains listed below, sequenced in a study of PD-1 blockade in mismatch repair-deficient tumors. TCRdb's table, derived via immunoSEQ multiplex PCR, lists solely in-frame clones and lacks some. Here the sample spans approximately 37,000 clones, approximately 84% being singletons. This material consisted of peripheral blood, taken 76 weeks after starting pembrolizumab. The receptors were sampled from an adult with mismatch repair-deficient cancer.

The table lists this clone with a few counts. The chain is built from TRBV6-1 and TRBJ1-1; the D gene is possibly TRBD1 (6 bases). This CDR3 has 12 amino acids. V gave up 7 bases and J gave up 3 bases, with 9 bases separating them. The germline CDR1 and CDR2 sequences are MNHNS and SASEGT. The CDR3, as DNA: TGTGCCAGCAATAGGGGGGACACTGAAGCTTTCTTT. It yields the protein CASNRGDTEAFF.

The chain couples TRBV5-1 to TRBJ2-2; 12 nucleotides agree with TRBD2. Germline V CDR1 and CDR2: SGHRS, YFSETQ. V lost 0 bases and J lost 5; bases outside the gene matches: 8. This CDR3 spans 18 amino acids. The CDR3 nucleotides read TGCGCCAGCAGCTTGGATGCCCTAGCGGGAGGGCCTACCGGGGAGCTGTTTTTT. This encodes CASSLDALAGGPTGELFF.

V usage is TRBV5-4 and J usage is TRBJ1-2; D might be TRBD1 (5 bases). V was trimmed by 0 bases and J by 4 bases, leaving 7 bases between them. In germline, CDR1 is SGHNT, CDR2 YYREEE (reference sequence). The length of the CDR3 is 13 residues. Here the CDR3 reads CASSLAGTYGYTF. In DNA form, the CDR3 reads TGTGCCAGCAGCTTGGCAGGGACCTATGGCTACACCTTC.

V usage is TRBV10-1 and J usage is TRBJ2-2, with unresolved D. This CDR3 spans 12 amino acids. Germline-derived CDR1 and CDR2 are WNHNN and SYGVQD (reference sequence). The germline V and J ends were trimmed by 8 bases and 3 bases, with 7 bases remaining between them. Here the CDR3 reads CASGDHTGELFF. CDR3 nucleotides: TGCGCCAGCGGCGATCACACCGGGGAGCTGTTTTTT.

This chain connects TRBV18 to TRBJ1-2, with a possible D match to TRBD1 (5 bases). The CDR3 consists of 13 residues. The germline CDR1 and CDR2 sequences are KGHSH and LQKENI. The germline V and J ends were trimmed by 3 bases and 2 bases, with 7 bases remaining between them. CDR3 sequence: CASSPRGNYGYTF. The CDR3 nucleotides are TGTGCCAGCTCACCGAGGGGAAACTATGGCTACACCTTC.

The chain employs TRBV5-6 and TRBJ2-7, with D perhaps TRBD1 (6 bases). Trimming pared 4 bases from V and 3 bases from J, leaving 11 bases between. CDR3 length: 13 amino acids. CDR1 SGHDT and CDR2 YYEEEE come from the germline V gene. The CDR3, as DNA: TGTGCCAGCAGCCTCCCGGACAGCTACGAGCAGTACTTC. It is translated as CASSLPDSYEQYF. The variable domain in full, completed from reference TRBV5-6 and TRBJ2-7, reads DAGVTQSPTHLIKTRGQQVTLRCSPKSGHDTVSWYQQALGQGPQFIFQYYEEEERQRGNFPDRFSGHQFPNYSSELNVNALLLGDSALYLCASSLPDSYEQYFGPGTRLTVT.

The chain couples TRBV28 to TRBJ1-1; D may be TRBD1 (5 bases). With 3 bases removed from V and 4 bases from J, the gap between germline ends came to 18 bases. The germline V gene has CDR1 MDHEN and CDR2 SYDVKM. The CDR3 totals 16 residues. CDR3 residues: CASSLGDFVRATEAFF. CDR3 bases: TGTGCCAGCAGTTTGGGGGACTTCGTTCGAGCCACTGAAGCTTTCTTT.

This chain connects TRBV9 to TRBJ2-1; no clear D. The ends were cut back, 0 bases at V and 0 bases at J, with 10 bases in the middle. The germline V gene encodes CDR1 SGDLS and CDR2 YYNGEE. The CDR3 loop spans 16 amino acids. CDR3 residues: CASSVGVQNSYNEQFF. For the CDR3, the DNA is TGTGCCAGCAGCGTAGGGGTTCAAAACTCCTACAATGAGCAGTTCTTC.

CDR3 sequence: CAWSVDRKTQYF. Written as DNA, the CDR3 is TGTGCCTGGAGTGTAGACAGGAAGACCCAGTACTTC. The chain links TRBV30 to TRBJ2-5; D possibly corresponds to TRBD1 (6 bases). V lost 0 bases and J 6 bases, leaving 8 bases between the germline ends. The CDR3 length is 12 residues. CDR1 is GTSNPN, CDR2 SVGIG, per germline (reference sequence).

The genes are TRBV2 and TRBJ2-1; TRBD2 matches at 14 bases. In germline, CDR1 is SNHLY, CDR2 FYNNEI. CDR3 length: 16 residues. Trimming cost V 7 bases and J 3 bases; bases outside gene matches: 5. This CDR3 is CASTGLAGGSYNEQFF. CDR3 DNA: TGTGCCAGCACCGGACTAGCGGGAGGAAGCTACAATGAGCAGTTCTTC.

In DNA form, the CDR3 reads TGTGCCAGCTCACCTGGACTAGCGGCCGAGCAGTACTTC. This sequence encodes CASSPGLAAEQYF. The gene calls are TRBV18 and TRBJ2-7, with 10 bases fitting TRBD2. CDR3 length: 13 amino acids. Germline lookup yields CDR1 KGHSH and CDR2 LQKENI. The ends lost 3 bases at V and 6 bases at J; junction bases unmatched: 2.

V is TRBV2 and J is TRBJ2-5; TRBD2 matches 15 bases. The CDR3 consists of 16 residues. Per the germline V gene, CDR1 is SNHLY and CDR2 is FYNNEI. The V gene end was trimmed by 6 bases and the J gene end by 3 bases; junction bases not matched to a gene: 5. The CDR3 reads CASSHGLAGGEETQYF. The DNA for the CDR3 is TGTGCCAGCAGCCACGGACTAGCGGGAGGGGAAGAGACCCAGTACTTC.

This chain joins TRBV19 and TRBJ2-1; D is perhaps TRBD2 (6 bases). The CDR3 loop spans 15 amino acids. V lost 3 bases and J 4 bases, leaving 13 bases between the germline ends. Germline V gene lookup returns CDR1 LNHDA and CDR2 SQIVND (reference sequence). CDR3 amino acids: CASSMGGREYNEQFF. CDR3 coding DNA: TGTGCCAGTAGTATGGGGGGAAGGGAATACAATGAGCAGTTCTTC.

The chain carries TRBV6-1 and TRBJ2-1; perhaps TRBD1 as D (5 bases). Germline V gene sequence: CDR1 MNHNS, CDR2 SASEGT. The CDR3 covers 12 residues. The V gene lost 5 bases and the J gene lost 12 bases, with 14 bases spanning the gap. CDR3 in DNA: TGTGCCAGCAGTTCAGGGTTAGGTGGGCAGTTCTTC. Amino acid sequence: CASSSGLGGQFF.